These T cell receptor beta chains were read from a single sample in a study of radiotherapy plus CTLA-4 blockade in lung cancer. The protocol was immunoSEQ multiplex PCR, while the TCRdb copy is restricted to in-frame clones and leaves out a portion. The sample shows 60,000 to 70,000 clones, about 85% of them seen only once. This material consisted of peripheral blood, taken from a patient treated with radiotherapy plus ipilimumab. All receptors come from a human donor with non-small cell lung cancer who had a partial response to radiotherapy plus ipilimumab. Each CDR3 is given with its conserved first and last residue. D genes are given only for firm matches. The listing skips clone size in some rows; elsewhere it reads once, few, many or a size class.

>.|.|TRBJ2-1|18|TRBV7-9
CASSSPGGLDHPYNEQFF
TGTGCCAGCAGCTCCCCCGGGGGGCTCGACCATCCCTACAATGAGCAGTTCTTC
>.|.|TRBJ2-1|13|TRBV6-5
CASSYSRKESEFF
TGTGCCAGCAGTTACTCGAGAAAAGAGTCGGAGTTCTTC
>once|TRBD2|TRBJ2-1|10|TRBV20-1
CSSGRDEQFF
TGCAGTAGCGGGAGGGATGAGCAGTTCTTC
>.|.|TRBJ1-5|12|TRBV27
CASNLRVEPQHF
TGTGCCAGCAATCTCAGGGTGGAGCCCCAGCATTTT
>.|TRBD2|TRBJ2-7|17|TRBV28
CASRPDLFSGRDYEQYF
TGTGCCAGCCGGCCCGACCTTTTTAGCGGGAGAGACTACGAGCAGTACTTC
>.|.|TRBJ1-5|15|TRBV19
CASTSLTGIGQPQHF
TGTGCCAGTACCTCCCTCACAGGGATCGGGCAGCCCCAGCATTTT
>.|.|TRBJ2-7|16|TRBV10-1
CASSESRSGGDYEQYF
TGCGCCAGCAGTGAGAGCCGAAGCGGAGGCGACTACGAGCAGTACTTC
>.|TRBD1|TRBJ1-3|15|TRBV6-5
CASSLSGQFRNTIYF
TGTGCCAGCAGCTTGTCGGGACAGTTCCGAAACACCATATATTTT
>.|.|TRBJ1-1|13|TRBV7-2
CASSPGKNTEAFF
TGTGCCAGCAGCCCAGGGAAGAACACTGAAGCTTTCTTT
>.|.|TRBJ1-4|14|TRBV5-1
CASSLFAGGEKLFF
TGCGCCAGCAGCTTGTTCGCGGGGGGTGAAAAACTGTTTTTT
>.|TRBD1|TRBJ1-2|16|TRBV4-1
CASSQAGQGFSYGYTF
TGCGCCAGCAGCCAAGCAGGACAGGGGTTTTCATATGGCTACACCTTC
>.|.|TRBJ2-7|13|TRBV6-1
CATARGTVYEQYF
TGTGCCACCGCTAGGGGGACCGTCTACGAGCAGTACTTC
>.|.|TRBJ1-1|13|TRBV28
CAIEGGAPSEAFF
TGTGCCATAGAAGGGGGGGCACCCTCTGAAGCTTTCTTT
>.|.|TRBJ1-2|15|TRBV7-2
CASSSRADSFYGYTF
TGTGCCAGCAGCTCCCGGGCTGACAGCTTCTATGGCTACACCTTC
>.|TRBD2|TRBJ2-3|16|TRBV30
CACQLLAGVVADTQYF
TGTGCCTGCCAGTTACTAGCGGGAGTGGTGGCAGATACGCAGTATTTT
>.|TRBD2|TRBJ2-3|18|TRBV18
CASSPPRLAGGWADTQYF
TGTGCCAGCTCACCACCCCGGCTAGCGGGAGGATGGGCAGATACGCAGTATTTT
>.|.|TRBJ2-7|14|TRBV7-2
CASSQGAGPYEQYF
TGTGCCAGCAGCCAAGGGGCAGGCCCCTACGAGCAGTACTTC